This is a list of T cell receptor beta chains from one sample in a study of blood T cell repertoires in COVID-19. Libraries were prepared by immunoSEQ multiplex PCR; TCRdb keeps only in-frame clonotypes and omits some of them. Of roughly 390,000 clones in the sample, approximately 87% were seen once. Sequencing was carried out using peripheral blood. All receptors come from a woman in her 30s with COVID-19, enrolled during active disease. Each CDR3 is given with its conserved first and last residue. The order of the fields is D gene, clone size, V gene, J gene, CDR3 protein, CDR3 DNA. D genes are given only for firm matches. Some rows have no size entry. The others give once, few or many, or a class for an expanded clone.

.	.	TRBV7-3	TRBJ2-3	CASSPRGTDTQYF	TGTGCCAGCAGCCCACGGGGCACAGATACGCAGTATTTT
.	once	TRBV6-5	TRBJ2-7	CASRGPGYEQYF	TGTGCCAGCAGAGGTCCGGGCTACGAGCAGTACTTC
.	.	TRBV4-1	TRBJ1-2	CASSQAPNRENYGYTF	TGCGCCAGCAGCCAAGCCCCCAACAGGGAGAACTATGGCTACACCTTC
.	.	TRBV7-9	TRBJ2-5	CASSSDTSKETQYF	TGTGCCAGCAGCTCGGACACATCGAAAGAGACCCAGTACTTC
.	.	TRBV6-6	TRBJ2-3	CASSSGSPSTDTQYF	TGTGCCAGCAGTTCCGGGTCCCCTAGCACAGATACGCAGTATTTT
TRBD1	few	TRBV6-5	TRBJ1-5	CASSLGQGSQPQHF	TGTGCCAGCAGCTTAGGACAGGGGAGTCAGCCCCAGCATTTT
TRBD2	.	TRBV4-3	TRBJ2-1	CASSQEGLAGDNEQFF	TGCGCCAGCAGCCAAGAGGGACTAGCGGGAGACAATGAGCAGTTCTTC
TRBD1	.	TRBV18	TRBJ2-5	CASSPGTGGISETQYF	TGTGCCAGCTCACCGGGGACAGGGGGAATTTCGGAGACCCAGTACTTC
TRBD2	.	TRBV5-4	TRBJ2-2	CASSLPGLAGDGELFF	TGTGCCAGCAGCTTGCCGGGACTAGCGGGAGACGGGGAGCTGTTTTTT
.	.	TRBV3-1/TRBV3-2	TRBJ2-1	CASSPTSLTEQFF	TGTGCCAGCAGCCCCACGTCGCTAACTGAGCAGTTCTTC
TRBD2	.	TRBV4-1	TRBJ2-1	CASSQVAGAYNEQFF	TGCGCCAGCAGCCAAGTTGCGGGAGCCTACAATGAGCAGTTCTTC
TRBD2	once	TRBV10-3	TRBJ2-3	CAITPGLASGTDTQYF	TGTGCCATCACCCCCGGACTAGCGTCGGGCACAGATACGCAGTATTTT
.	.	TRBV7-9	TRBJ2-3	CASSPPLSGKETDTQYF	TGTGCCAGCAGCCCTCCCCTTTCGGGGAAGGAGACAGATACGCAGTATTTT
TRBD2	.	TRBV10-3	TRBJ2-5	CATQDTSGRAREETQYF	TGTGCCACCCAAGACACTAGCGGGAGGGCCCGGGAGGAGACCCAGTACTTC
.	.	TRBV28	TRBJ1-2	CASSLQRYGYTF	TGTGCCAGCAGTTTACAGAGGTATGGCTACACCTTC
.	.	TRBV6-6	TRBJ2-2	CASTLFSPNTGELFF	TGTGCCAGCACCCTTTTTAGCCCGAACACCGGGGAGCTGTTTTTT
TRBD1	.	TRBV11-2	TRBJ2-7	CASSHYRGSAYEQYF	TGTGCCAGCAGCCATTACAGGGGTTCGGCGTACGAGCAGTACTTC
.	few	TRBV9	TRBJ1-2	CASSVGTENYGYTF	TGTGCCAGCAGCGTAGGGACAGAGAACTATGGCTACACCTTC
.	.	TRBV10-3	TRBJ2-7	CAISVGDYEQYF	TGTGCCATCAGTGTGGGCGACTACGAGCAGTACTTC
.	once	TRBV13	TRBJ2-7	CASSNSYEQYF	TGTGCCAGCAGCAACAGCTACGAGCAGTACTTC
.	.	TRBV15	TRBJ2-7	CATSREAPSYEQYF	TGTGCCACCAGCAGAGAGGCCCCTTCCTACGAGCAGTACTTC
.	.	TRBV2	TRBJ1-5	CASSGQGLYQPQHF	TGTGCCAGCAGTGGTCAGGGTCTCTATCAGCCCCAGCATTTT
TRBD1	.	TRBV4-1	TRBJ2-7	CASSQETPGQGYEQYF	TGCGCCAGCAGCCAAGAGACCCCGGGACAGGGCTACGAGCAGTACTTC
.	many	TRBV5-8	TRBJ2-1	CASSLATRTLEQFF	TGTGCCAGCAGCTTGGCCACAAGAACCCTTGAGCAGTTCTTC
TRBD2	.	TRBV2	TRBJ2-7	CASISGGAFYEQYF	TGTGCCAGCATTAGCGGGGGGGCTTTTTACGAGCAGTACTTC
.	.	TRBV7-9	TRBJ2-5	CASSLRGGAREETQYF	TGTGCCAGCAGTCTTAGGGGCGGGGCCAGGGAAGAGACCCAGTACTTC
.	.	TRBV3-1/TRBV3-2	TRBJ2-3	CASSLQNPGGGTDTQYF	TGTGCCAGCAGCTTACAAAACCCCGGGGGAGGTACAGATACGCAGTATTTT
TRBD2	.	TRBV7-8	TRBJ2-3	CASSLVSGGSTDTQYF	TGTGCCAGCAGCTTAGTAAGCGGGGGGAGCACAGATACGCAGTATTTT
TRBD2	.	TRBV27	TRBJ2-7	CASSSGGTSEYF	TGTGCCAGCAGTTCAGGGGGGACTAGCGAGTACTTC